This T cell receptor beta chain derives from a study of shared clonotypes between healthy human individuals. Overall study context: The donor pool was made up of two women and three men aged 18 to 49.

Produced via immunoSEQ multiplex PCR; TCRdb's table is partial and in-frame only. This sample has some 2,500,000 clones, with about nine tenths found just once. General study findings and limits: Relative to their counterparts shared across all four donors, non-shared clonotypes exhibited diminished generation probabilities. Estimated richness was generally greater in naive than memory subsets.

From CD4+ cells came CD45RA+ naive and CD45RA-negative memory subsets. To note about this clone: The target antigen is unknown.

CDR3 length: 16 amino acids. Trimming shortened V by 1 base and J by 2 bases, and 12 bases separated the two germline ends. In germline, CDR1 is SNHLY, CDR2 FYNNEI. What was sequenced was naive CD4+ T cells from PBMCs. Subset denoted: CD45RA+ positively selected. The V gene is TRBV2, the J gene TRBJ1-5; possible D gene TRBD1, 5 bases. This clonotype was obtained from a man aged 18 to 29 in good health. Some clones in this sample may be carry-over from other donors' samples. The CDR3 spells CASSEGEWGGNQPQHF. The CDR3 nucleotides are TGTGCCAGCAGTGAAGGGGAATGGGGCGGCAATCAGCCCCAGCATTTT.